This record covers a single T cell receptor beta chain. The antigen is unknown. The entry originates in a study of CD8 T cells in ankylosing spondylitis. TCR beta libraries were made by quantitative 5'-RACE with molecular barcodes. A single record per CDR3 protein comes from TCRdb applying MiXCR to the 5' RACE reads. The profile shows about 750,000 distinct CDR3 sequences, 15% to 20% of them singletons. General observations from the study: Apparently characteristic of ankylosing spondylitis blood was a TCR beta motif (about 8 highly homologous variants). Disease-linked clones reportedly showed significant enrichment in matched ankylosing spondylitis synovial fluid. Disease-linked clones displayed a CD8+ phenotype and appeared relatively rarely in peripheral blood. Earlier reports found some motif variants in synovial fluid and blood in reactive arthritis.

With 1 base removed from V and 2 bases from J, the gap between germline ends came to 12 bases. Per germline, CDR1 DFQATT and CDR2 SNEGSKA (reference sequence). The CDR3 contains 14 residues. Input material: blood, either unsorted or a sorted T cell fraction (not recorded which). This TCR was sampled from a male donor with ankylosing spondylitis. The chain couples TRBV20-1 to TRBJ2-7, with D possibly matching TRBD2 (5 bases). CDR3 amino acids: CSARVHGVTYEQYF. The CDR3 coding sequence is TGCAGTGCTAGAGTACACGGGGTGACCTACGAGCAGTACTTC.